These 30 T cell receptor beta chains came from one sample sequenced in a study of blood T cells in healthy people across ages. The authors ran a second PCR of about 7 to 11 cycles using a sample-barcoded 5' primer and a J-beta primer mix. MiXCR, run by TCRdb on the 5' RACE reads, gives a single entry per CDR3 protein. The sample yields hundreds of thousands of distinct CDR3 sequences, about 48% seen once. What was sequenced was blood. Receptors were obtained from a man younger than 45 in good health.

This clonotype was observed a handful of times. The chain uses TRBV18 and TRBJ2-4; no firm D call. The V gene lost 5 bases and the J gene lost 7 bases, with 15 bases spanning the gap. CDR3 length equals 14 residues. Germline values: CDR1 KGHSH, CDR2 LQKENI. CDR3 coding DNA: TGTGCCAGCTCATCACAATCGGACGGCAACATTCAGTACTTC. Translated: CASSSQSDGNIQYF.

This clonotype was seen at least ten times. Here the CDR3 reads CASSQDGSTYEQYF. CDR3 sequence (DNA): TGCGCCAGCAGCCAAGATGGCAGTACCTACGAGCAGTACTTC. V gene TRBV4-1 combines with J gene TRBJ2-7; D is uncertain. Trimming left V 0 bases short and J 2 bases short, with 8 bases between. This CDR3 has 14 residues. Germline values: CDR1 MGHRA, CDR2 YSYEKL.

The chain joins TRBV24-1 to TRBJ2-1; 8 nucleotides line up with TRBD1. CDR3 length: 13 residues. V was pared by 7 bases and J by 13 bases, with 11 bases of the junction left unmatched. Germline V lookup: CDR1 KGHDR, CDR2 SFDVKD. CDR3 sequence: CATRDRAEETQFF. CDR3 in DNA: TGTGCCACCAGGGACAGGGCTGAGGAGACCCAGTTCTTC.

This rearrangement joins TRBV28 to TRBJ1-2, with a weak D call TRBD1 (6 bases). Germline CDR1 reads MDHEN; CDR2 reads SYDVKM. The CDR3 is made up of 15 amino acids. The V end was cut by 5 bases, the J end by 7 bases, with 20 bases between. For the CDR3, the DNA is TGTGCCAGCAGTCCTGGACAGATACTTAGGGGTGGCTACACCTTC. Protein product: CASSPGQILRGGYTF.

V gene TRBV7-6 combines with J gene TRBJ1-4, with 8 bases identical to TRBD1. Germline V gene lookup returns CDR1 SGHVS and CDR2 FNYEAQ. CDR3 length: 15 amino acids. The V segment lost 0 bases and the J segment 4 bases; nucleotides outside the gene matches: 1. The CDR3 sequence is CASSLATGDNEKLFF. CDR3 bases: TGTGCCAGCAGCTTAGCGACAGGGGATAATGAAAAACTGTTTTTT.

About this clonotype: One end of the junction is discordant with germline, which a read error may explain. J is TRBJ2-7 and V is TRBV6-5; TRBD2 might be the D (5 bases). This CDR3 contains 13 residues. Germline V gene data show CDR1 as MNHEY and CDR2 as SVGAGI. The DNA of the CDR3 is TGTGCCAGCAGTGACTCTGGAGCGGATGAGCAGTACTTC. Translating gives CASSDSGADEQYF.

This clonotype was seen many times. The chain couples TRBV5-1 to TRBJ1-6; no clear D gene. This CDR3 is 15 amino acids long. From germline, CDR1 is SGHRS and CDR2 YFSETQ. Trimming removed 4 bases from V and 9 bases from J, with 17 bases in between. CDR3: CASSQLDGSGSPLHF. The CDR3 bases are TGCGCCAGCAGCCAACTGGACGGTTCAGGTTCACCCCTCCACTTT.

The table lists this clonotype with a few counts. The V gene is TRBV29-1, the J gene TRBJ1-6; TRBD1 is a possible D gene (5 bases). The V gene lost 1 base and the J gene lost 5 bases, with 9 bases spanning the gap. Germline values: CDR1 SQVTM, CDR2 ANQGSEA. CDR3 length: 14 residues. The CDR3 loop is CSVEGGPDNSPLHF. The CDR3 bases are TGCAGCGTTGAAGGGGGACCGGATAATTCACCCCTCCACTTT. The whole variable domain, filled in from reference TRBV29-1 and TRBJ1-6, reads SAVISQKPSRDICQRGTSLTIQCQVDSQVTMMFWYRQQPGQSLTLIATANQGSEATYESGFVIDKFPISRPNLTFSTLTVSNMSPEDSSIYLCSVEGGPDNSPLHFGNGTRLTVT.

V and J are TRBV20-1 and TRBJ2-2; D may be TRBD1 (7 bases). The CDR3 is made up of 15 amino acids. CDR1 is DFQATT, CDR2 SNEGSKA, per germline (reference sequence). Trimming took off 6 bases at V and 2 bases at J, with 16 bases between the two ends. The CDR3 here is CSAREGTVNTGELFF. The DNA for the CDR3 is TGCAGTGCGCGGGAAGGGACAGTTAACACCGGGGAGCTGTTTTTT.

As regards this clonotype: At one of its ends the junction is not consistent with the germline gene, which may arise from a read error. This chain connects TRBV10-3 to TRBJ2-1; D is possibly TRBD1 (6 bases). Germline-derived CDR1 and CDR2 are ENHRY and SYGVKD. This CDR3 region has 13 residues. Written as DNA, the CDR3 is TGTGCCATCAGTGAGAAGAGGGACAACGAGCAGTTCTTC. It specifies CAISEKRDNEQFF.

This sequence joins TRBV7-9 and TRBJ1-5, with a possible D match to TRBD1 (6 bases). The CDR3 spans 16 residues. V was clipped by 3 bases and J by 0 bases, with 12 bases between them. Germline V CDR1 and CDR2: SEHNR, FQNEAQ (reference sequence). The CDR3 is CASSFQGTYSNQPQHF. The DNA of the CDR3 is TGTGCCAGCAGCTTCCAGGGGACTTATAGCAATCAGCCCCAGCATTTT.

This clonotype was picked up a small number of times. This chain joins TRBV7-9 and TRBJ2-1; D is uncertain. CDR3 length: 11 residues. Trimming stripped 3 bases from V and 10 bases from J, with 7 bases between. Germline-derived CDR1 and CDR2 are SEHNR and FQNEAQ (reference sequence). The CDR3 loop is CASSFRAEQFF. CDR3 sequence (DNA): TGTGCCAGCAGCTTTCGGGCGGAGCAGTTCTTC. Full variable domain (rest looked up from reference TRBV7-9 and TRBJ2-1): DTGVSQNPRHKITKRGQNVTFRCDPISEHNRLYWYRQTLGQGPEFLTYFQNEAQLEKSRLLSDRFSAERPKGSFSTLEIQRTEQGDSAMYLCASSFRAEQFFGPGTRLTVL.

This CDR3 is CSVLKFEKLFF. The CDR3 nucleotides read TGCAGCGTTCTAAAGTTTGAAAAACTGTTTTTT. This sequence joins TRBV29-1 and TRBJ1-4; D is uncertain. This CDR3 has 11 residues. The ends were cut back, 5 bases at V and 7 bases at J, with 8 bases in the middle. Germline CDR1 and CDR2: SQVTM and ANQGSEA.

In this sample, this clonotype turned up a few times. J is TRBJ2-1 and V is TRBV4-1, with D perhaps being TRBD1 or TRBD2 (7 bases each). V gave up 0 bases and J gave up 9 bases, with 18 bases separating them. Per germline, CDR1 MGHRA and CDR2 YSYEKL. This CDR3 has 16 residues. This CDR3 is CASSQDRTRGLGEQFF. The CDR3 DNA sequence: TGCGCCAGCAGCCAAGATCGGACTAGGGGGCTCGGTGAGCAGTTCTTC.

The rearrangement joins TRBV7-2 to TRBJ2-4; TRBD2 matches at 11 bases. Germline V gives CDR1 SGHTA, CDR2 FQGNSA. CDR3 size: 17 residues. V trimming: 3 bases; J trimming: 8 bases; junction bases outside the gene matches: 12. CDR3 region: CASSFELAGGQRYIQYF. Written as DNA, the CDR3 is TGTGCCAGCAGCTTTGAGCTAGCGGGGGGCCAGAGGTACATTCAGTACTTC.

The CDR3, as DNA: TGCAGTGCTAGACCTCCAGGGGGCTCGGGAGGCTACACCTTC. Translating it yields CSARPPGGSGGYTF. The rearrangement links TRBV20-1 to TRBJ1-2, with TRBD1 matching 8 bases. The J segment lost 8 bases and the V segment lost 2 bases, leaving 10 bases of the junction unmatched. The CDR3 covers 14 residues. Looked up from germline, CDR1 is DFQATT and CDR2 is SNEGSKA (reference sequence).

Only a few counts were recorded for this clonotype. The chain is built from TRBV4-1 and TRBJ2-1; D possibly matches TRBD1 or TRBD2 (5 bases each). TRBJ2-7 matches the DNA end more closely, so the J call is doubtful. The CDR3 covers 16 residues. Germline assignment: CDR1 MGHRA and CDR2 YSYEKL. The CDR3 coding sequence is TGCGCCAGCAGCTCATCCGGGACCAAATCCTACAATGAGCAGTACTTC. This translates into CASSSSGTKSYNEQYF.

V is TRBV27 and J is TRBJ1-1, with D maybe TRBD1 (5 bases). This CDR3 is built from 15 residues. Trimming removed 8 bases at V and 1 base at J, with 17 bases between. Germline CDR1 is MNHEY and CDR2 is SMNVEV (reference sequence). Here the CDR3 DNA reads TGTGCCAGCCTAACTGGGAGGGGAAAGAACACTGAAGCTTTCTTT. Translation gives CASLTGRGKNTEAFF.

J is TRBJ2-7 and V is TRBV6-5; perhaps D is TRBD1 or TRBD2 (5 bases each). The CDR3 contains 15 residues. The germline V gene encodes CDR1 MNHEY and CDR2 SVGAGI. The V end was cut by 5 bases, the J end by 2 bases, with 16 bases between. The chain's CDR3 is CASSPGRGPPYEQYF. The CDR3 nucleotides read TGTGCCAGCAGTCCCGGACGGGGCCCTCCCTACGAGCAGTACTTC.

The rearrangement links TRBV11-3 to TRBJ2-5; 10 nucleotides align to TRBD1. V was pared by 3 bases and J by 0 bases, with 4 bases of the junction left unmatched. In germline, CDR1 is SGHNT, CDR2 YENEEA. CDR3 length: 16 residues. This chain's CDR3 is CASSFRTGGNQETQYF. The CDR3 DNA sequence: TGTGCCAGCAGCTTCAGGACAGGGGGGAACCAAGAGACCCAGTACTTC.

CDR3 nucleotides: TGTGCCAGCAGCCTACCTCAGGGCGGGGGCTACGAGCAGTACTTC. Residues: CASSLPQGGGYEQYF. The chain uses TRBV7-9 and TRBJ2-7; 7 nucleotides match TRBD2. The germline V gene encodes CDR1 SEHNR and CDR2 FQNEAQ (reference sequence). Unmatched junction bases numbered 10, after V lost 5 bases and J lost 3 bases. The CDR3 covers 15 residues.

The rearrangement uses TRBV9 and TRBJ2-2, with D perhaps TRBD2 (5 bases). Germline CDR1 and CDR2: SGDLS and YYNGEE. The CDR3 covers 13 residues. Trimming shortened V by 2 bases and J by 7 bases, and 9 bases separated the two germline ends. The CDR3 DNA is TGTGCCAGCAGCGTGGGAGCAAACGGGGAGCTGTTTTTT. Translated, it gives CASSVGANGELFF.

J is TRBJ2-1 and V is TRBV20-1; 10 bases match TRBD2. CDR3 length: 17 amino acids. Unmatched junction bases numbered 12, after V lost 0 bases and J lost 7 bases. The germline gives CDR1 DFQATT, CDR2 SNEGSKA (reference sequence). CDR3 coding DNA: TGCAGTGCTAGAGATCATACTTCTAGCGGGGGCGAAAATGAGCAGTTCTTC. This gives the protein CSARDHTSSGGENEQFF.

This rearrangement joins TRBV4-2 to TRBJ1-5; 8 positions match TRBD1. The CDR3 spans 16 residues. The V and J ends lost 4 bases and 6 bases, in that order; junction bases with no gene match: 11. Looked up from germline, CDR1 is LGHNA and CDR2 is YNFKEQ. In DNA form, the CDR3 reads TGTGCCAGCAGCCGAGACGACAGGGGTCTTACTCAGCCCCAGCATTTT. Translating it yields CASSRDDRGLTQPQHF.

This clonotype was counted a few times. This sequence joins TRBV6-2 or TRBV6-3 and TRBJ2-1, with a tentative D call TRBD2 (6 bases). This CDR3 is 16 amino acids long. Germline V CDR1 and CDR2: MNHEY, SVGEGT. V gave up 6 bases and J gave up 5 bases, with 20 bases separating them. The CDR3 sequence: CASSPLGRGRHNEQFF. In DNA form, the CDR3 reads TGTGCCAGCAGCCCCCTCGGCCGGGGGAGGCACAATGAGCAGTTCTTC.

The V call is TRBV6-2 or TRBV6-3, the J call TRBJ1-2, with a tentative D call TRBD1 (5 bases). Trimming cost V 7 bases and J 6 bases, with 15 bases left between them. CDR3 length: 13 amino acids. Germline CDR1 reads MNHEY; CDR2 reads SVGEGT. CDR3 residues: CASNDGTVNGYTF. The CDR3 region has the DNA TGTGCCAGCAATGACGGGACGGTAAATGGCTACACCTTC.

The chain is built from TRBV4-2 and TRBJ1-1; TRBD1 might be the D (6 bases). CDR1 and CDR2 (germline): LGHNA, YNFKEQ. The CDR3 is 15 residues long. V lost 0 bases, J lost 2 bases, and 10 bases lay in between. Here the CDR3 reads CASSQDQGSNTEAFF. DNA of the CDR3: TGTGCCAGCAGCCAAGATCAGGGGAGTAACACTGAAGCTTTCTTT.

This clonotype has a handful of counts. V is TRBV30 and J is TRBJ1-2; D is ambiguous. CDR3 length: 14 amino acids. V lost 3 bases and J lost 5, with 16 bases in between. Germline V CDR1 and CDR2: GTSNPN, SVGIG (reference sequence). The CDR3 DNA is TGTGCCTGGAGGAATGAAGGGAATTGGTATGGCTACACCTTC. Amino acid sequence: CAWRNEGNWYGYTF.

This chain uses TRBV9 with TRBJ2-7; 7 nucleotides match TRBD2. CDR1 and CDR2 from the germline V gene are SGDLS and YYNGEE. The CDR3 contains 15 residues. V dropped 4 bases and J dropped 0; count of bases not matched to a gene: 7. The DNA for the CDR3 is TGTGCCAGCAGCCCATACGGGGGGACCTCCTACGAGCAGTACTTC. Translated: CASSPYGGTSYEQYF. The whole variable domain, filled in from reference TRBV9 and TRBJ2-7, reads DSGVTQTPKHLITATGQRVTLRCSPRSGDLSVYWYQQSLDQGLQFLIQYYNGEERAKGNILERFSAQQFPDLHSELNLSSLELGDSALYFCASSPYGGTSYEQYFGPGTRLTVT.

This clonotype is a singleton in its sample. This sequence joins TRBV2 and TRBJ2-5, with D tentatively TRBD1 (6 bases). The V gene lost 8 bases and the J gene lost 4 bases, with 20 bases spanning the gap. Per the germline V gene, CDR1 is SNHLY and CDR2 is FYNNEI. There are 15 residues in the CDR3. DNA of the CDR3: TGTGCCAGCTCAGGGGAGACCGGGACGCGAGAGACCCAGTACTTC. It is translated as CASSGETGTRETQYF.